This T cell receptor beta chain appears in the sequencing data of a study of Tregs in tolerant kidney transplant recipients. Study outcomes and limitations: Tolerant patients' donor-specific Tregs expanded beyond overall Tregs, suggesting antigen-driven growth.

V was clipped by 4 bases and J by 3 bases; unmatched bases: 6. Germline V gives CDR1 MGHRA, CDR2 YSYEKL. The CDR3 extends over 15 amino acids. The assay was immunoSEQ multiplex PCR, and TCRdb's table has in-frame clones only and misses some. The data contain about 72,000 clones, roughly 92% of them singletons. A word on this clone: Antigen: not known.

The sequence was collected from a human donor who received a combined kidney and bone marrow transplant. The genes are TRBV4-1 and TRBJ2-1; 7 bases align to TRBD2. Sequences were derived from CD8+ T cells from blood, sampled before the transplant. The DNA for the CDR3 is TGCGCCAGCAGCCCAACACCGGGGGGCTACAATGAGCAGTTCTTC. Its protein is CASSPTPGGYNEQFF.